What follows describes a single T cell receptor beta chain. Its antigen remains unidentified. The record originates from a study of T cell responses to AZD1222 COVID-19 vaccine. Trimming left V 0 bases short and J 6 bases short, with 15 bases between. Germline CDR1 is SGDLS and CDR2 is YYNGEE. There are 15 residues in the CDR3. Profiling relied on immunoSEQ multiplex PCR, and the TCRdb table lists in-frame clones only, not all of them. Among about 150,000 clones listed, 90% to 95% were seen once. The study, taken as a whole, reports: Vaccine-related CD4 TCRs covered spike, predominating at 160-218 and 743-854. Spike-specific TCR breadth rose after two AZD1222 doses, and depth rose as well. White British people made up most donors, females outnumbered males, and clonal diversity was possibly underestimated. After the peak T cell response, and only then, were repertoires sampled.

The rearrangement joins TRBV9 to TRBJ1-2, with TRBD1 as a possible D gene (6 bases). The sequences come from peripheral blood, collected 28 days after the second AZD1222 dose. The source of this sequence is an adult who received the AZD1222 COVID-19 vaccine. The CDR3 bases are TGTGCCAGCAGCGTAGATATAGGAGGGGGAGATGGCTACACCTTC. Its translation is CASSVDIGGGDGYTF.